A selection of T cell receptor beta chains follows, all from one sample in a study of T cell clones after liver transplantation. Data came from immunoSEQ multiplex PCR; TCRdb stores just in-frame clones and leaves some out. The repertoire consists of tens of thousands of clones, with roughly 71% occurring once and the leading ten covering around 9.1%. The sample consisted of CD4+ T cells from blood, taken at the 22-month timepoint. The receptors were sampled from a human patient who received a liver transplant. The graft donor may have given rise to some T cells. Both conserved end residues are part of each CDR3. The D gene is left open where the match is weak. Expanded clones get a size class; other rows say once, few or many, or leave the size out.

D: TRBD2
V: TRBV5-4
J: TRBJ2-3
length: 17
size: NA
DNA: TGTGCCAGCAGCCTGGGAGGGCCGAGCGGGGGGGCAGATACGCAGTATTTT
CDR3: CASSLGGPSGGADTQYF

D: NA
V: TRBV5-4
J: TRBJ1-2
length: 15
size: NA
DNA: TGTGCCAGCAGCTTAGGTCACGACGCTAACTATGGCTACACCTTC
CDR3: CASSLGHDANYGYTF

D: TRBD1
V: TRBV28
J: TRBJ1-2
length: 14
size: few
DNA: TGTGCCAGCAGTTCTCAGGGGGCGGACTATGGCTACACCTTC
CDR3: CASSSQGADYGYTF

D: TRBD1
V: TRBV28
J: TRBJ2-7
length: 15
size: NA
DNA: TGTGCCAGCAGTTCAATCGGACAGGTTAGCTACGAGCAGTACTTC
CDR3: CASSSIGQVSYEQYF

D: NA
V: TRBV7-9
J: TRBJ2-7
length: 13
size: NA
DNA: TGTGCCAGCACCCCGGGGGTCTCCTACGAGCAGTACTTC
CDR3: CASTPGVSYEQYF

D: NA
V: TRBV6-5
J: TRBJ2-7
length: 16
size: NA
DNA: TGTGCCAGCAGTTACTTACCCGGCAGGGGAAAACACGAGCAGTACTTC
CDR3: CASSYLPGRGKHEQYF

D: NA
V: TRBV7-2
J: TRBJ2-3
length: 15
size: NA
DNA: TGTGCCAGCAGTGCACCAACTGGGGGTACAGATACGCAGTATTTT
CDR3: CASSAPTGGTDTQYF

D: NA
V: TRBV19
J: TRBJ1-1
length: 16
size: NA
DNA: TGTGCCAGTAGTATCCCCGGCAGGGGAGACGGCACTGAAGCTTTCTTT
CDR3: CASSIPGRGDGTEAFF

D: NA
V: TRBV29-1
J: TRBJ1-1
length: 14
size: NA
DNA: TGCAGCGCCATAAGGGGCACGTCGGGCACTGAAGCTTTCTTT
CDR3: CSAIRGTSGTEAFF

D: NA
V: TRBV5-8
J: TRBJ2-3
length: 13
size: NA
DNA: TGTGCCAGCAGCTTGCGGGGGGCGGATACGCAGTATTTT
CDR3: CASSLRGADTQYF

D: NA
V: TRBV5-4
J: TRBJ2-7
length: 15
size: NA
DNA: TGTGCCAGCAGCTTGAGCTCCTCGGGGTTTTACGAGCAGTACTTC
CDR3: CASSLSSSGFYEQYF

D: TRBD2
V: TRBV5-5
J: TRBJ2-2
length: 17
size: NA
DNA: TGTGCCAGCAGCTCCCCCCGGGGAGGGGCGAACACCGGGGAGCTGTTTTTT
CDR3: CASSSPRGGANTGELFF

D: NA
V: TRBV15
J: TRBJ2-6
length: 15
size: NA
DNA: TGTGCCACCAGCGAGGCGGGGCCGGGGGCCAACGTCCTGACTTTC
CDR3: CATSEAGPGANVLTF

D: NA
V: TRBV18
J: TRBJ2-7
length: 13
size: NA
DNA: TGTGCCAGCTCACCGTCGTATGGGGACGAGCAGTACTTC
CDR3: CASSPSYGDEQYF

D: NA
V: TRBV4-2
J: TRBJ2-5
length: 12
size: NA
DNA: TGTGCCAGCAGCCAACGCCAAGAGACCCAGTACTTC
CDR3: CASSQRQETQYF

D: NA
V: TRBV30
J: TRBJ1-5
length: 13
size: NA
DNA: TGTGCCTGGAGTCAGGAGGGGAGGCAGCCCCAGCATTTT
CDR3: CAWSQEGRQPQHF

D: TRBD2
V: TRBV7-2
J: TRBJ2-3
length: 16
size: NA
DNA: TGTGCCAGCAGCTTAGCCGGGACTAGCGGCACAGATACGCAGTATTTT
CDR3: CASSLAGTSGTDTQYF

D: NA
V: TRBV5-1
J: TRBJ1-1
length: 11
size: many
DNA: TGCGCCAGCATGGGTAACACTGAAGCTTTCTTT
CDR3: CASMGNTEAFF

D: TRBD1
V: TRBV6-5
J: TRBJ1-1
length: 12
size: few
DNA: TGTGCCAGCAAAGGACAGGGGACTGAAGCTTTCTTT
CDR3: CASKGQGTEAFF

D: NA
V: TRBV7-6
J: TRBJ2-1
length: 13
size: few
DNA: TGTGCCAGCAGCTTGGGTAGCGGCAATGAGCAGTTCTTC
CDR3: CASSLGSGNEQFF

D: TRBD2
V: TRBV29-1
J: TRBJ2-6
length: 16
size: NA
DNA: TGCAGCGTTCCCTTGGGGGGGACCTCTGGGGCCAACGTCCTGACTTTC
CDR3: CSVPLGGTSGANVLTF

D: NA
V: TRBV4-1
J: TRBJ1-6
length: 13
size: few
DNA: TGCGCCAGCAGCCAAGACGGTAATTCACCCCTCCACTTT
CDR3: CASSQDGNSPLHF

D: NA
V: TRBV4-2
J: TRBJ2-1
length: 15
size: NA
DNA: TGTGCCAGCAGCCAAGCTAGAACGGGTCTCAATGAGCAGTTCTTC
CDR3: CASSQARTGLNEQFF

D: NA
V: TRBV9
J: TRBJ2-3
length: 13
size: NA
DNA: TGTGCCAGCAGCGTAGGACACGGAGATACGCAGTATTTT
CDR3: CASSVGHGDTQYF

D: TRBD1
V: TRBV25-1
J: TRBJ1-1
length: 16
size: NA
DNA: TGTGCCAGCAGTGAATATGTGGCTGGACAGGGCACTGAAGCTTTCTTT
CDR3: CASSEYVAGQGTEAFF

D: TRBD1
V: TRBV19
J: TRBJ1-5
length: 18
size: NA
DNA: TGTGCCAGTAGTATATTCCGGACAGGGGGATATAGCAATCAGCCCCAGCATTTT
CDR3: CASSIFRTGGYSNQPQHF

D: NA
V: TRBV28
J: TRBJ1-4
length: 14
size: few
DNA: TGTGCCAGCAGTTTCGGACAGATAACTGAAAAACTGTTTTTT
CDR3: CASSFGQITEKLFF

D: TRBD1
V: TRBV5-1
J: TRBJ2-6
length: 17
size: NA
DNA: TGCGCCAGCAGCTCCCGACAGGGTATAACTGGGGCCAACGTCCTGACTTTC
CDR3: CASSSRQGITGANVLTF

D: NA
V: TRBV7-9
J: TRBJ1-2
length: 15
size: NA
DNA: TGTGCCAGCAGCTTAGGAGGGGCGCGAGACTATGGCTACACCTTC
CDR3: CASSLGGARDYGYTF

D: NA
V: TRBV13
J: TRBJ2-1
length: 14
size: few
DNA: TGTGCCAGCAGCTACATACTCAGGGGACCCACGCAGTTCTTC
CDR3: CASSYILRGPTQFF

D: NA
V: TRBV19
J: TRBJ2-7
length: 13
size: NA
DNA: TGTGCCAGTAGTCTAAAGGGCTCCTACGAGCAGTACTTC
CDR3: CASSLKGSYEQYF

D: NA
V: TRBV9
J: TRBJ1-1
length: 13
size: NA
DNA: TGTGCCAGCAGCATAGGACGCACCACTGAAGCTTTCTTT
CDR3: CASSIGRTTEAFF

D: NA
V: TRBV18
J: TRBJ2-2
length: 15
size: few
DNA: TGTGCCAGCTCACCACCGGGGCGGAGTGGAGGGGAGCTGTTTTTT
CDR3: CASSPPGRSGGELFF

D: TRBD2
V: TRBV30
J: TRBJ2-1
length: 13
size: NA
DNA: TGTGCCTGGGGGTCGGCGGGGGGCCCGACACAGTTCTTC
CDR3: CAWGSAGGPTQFF

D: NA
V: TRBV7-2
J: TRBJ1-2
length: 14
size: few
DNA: TGTGCCAGCAGCGCCATTGGGCAGCTCTATGGCTACACCTTC
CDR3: CASSAIGQLYGYTF

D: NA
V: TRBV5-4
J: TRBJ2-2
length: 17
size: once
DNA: TGTGCCAGCAGCCTGGCTTCGGGGGGCCGATCAACCGGGGAGCTGTTTTTT
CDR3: CASSLASGGRSTGELFF

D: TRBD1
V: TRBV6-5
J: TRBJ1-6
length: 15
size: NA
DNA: TGTGCCAGCAGTTCGGACAGGGGGCGATTTTCACCCCTCCACTTT
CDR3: CASSSDRGRFSPLHF

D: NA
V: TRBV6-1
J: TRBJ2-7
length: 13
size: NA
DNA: TGTGCCAGCAGCCGCATGGGCGTGTACGAGCAGTACTTC
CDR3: CASSRMGVYEQYF

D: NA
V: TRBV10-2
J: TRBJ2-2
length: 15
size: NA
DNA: TGCGCCAGCAAGGAGGGGACAACAACCACCGGGGAGCTGTTTTTT
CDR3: CASKEGTTTTGELFF

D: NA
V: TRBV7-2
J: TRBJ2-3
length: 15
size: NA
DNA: TGTGCCAGCAGCTTAGACAGGTTTAGCACAGATACGCAGTATTTT
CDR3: CASSLDRFSTDTQYF

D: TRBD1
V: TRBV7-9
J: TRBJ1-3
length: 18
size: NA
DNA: TGTGCCAGCAGCTTGCACAGGGGTCACGGAAGCTCTGGAAACACCATATATTTT
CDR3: CASSLHRGHGSSGNTIYF

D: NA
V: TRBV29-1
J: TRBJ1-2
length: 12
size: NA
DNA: TGCAGCGCTGCGGGGGGGGAGTATGGCTACACCTTC
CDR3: CSAAGGEYGYTF

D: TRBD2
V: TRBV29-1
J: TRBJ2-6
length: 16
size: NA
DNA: TGCAGCGTTGAAGAATCGGGGGGGACTGGGGCCAACGTCCTGACTTTC
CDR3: CSVEESGGTGANVLTF

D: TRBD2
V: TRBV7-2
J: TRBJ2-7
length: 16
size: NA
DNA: TGTGCCAGCACCCCCCGGGGGGGGGACCTTTCCTACGAGCAGTACTTC
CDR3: CASTPRGGDLSYEQYF

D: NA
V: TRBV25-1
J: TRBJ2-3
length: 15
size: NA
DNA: TGTGCCAGCAGTGAATTAGGGCAGAATTTAGATACGCAGTATTTT
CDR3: CASSELGQNLDTQYF

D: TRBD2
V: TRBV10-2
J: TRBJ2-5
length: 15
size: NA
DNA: TGCGCCAGCAGTGCTTCCGGGACTAGCGTAGAGACCCAGTACTTC
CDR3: CASSASGTSVETQYF

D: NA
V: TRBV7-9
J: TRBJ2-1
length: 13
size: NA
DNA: TGTGCCAGCAGCTTAAACTTGAACAATGAGCAGTTCTTC
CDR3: CASSLNLNNEQFF

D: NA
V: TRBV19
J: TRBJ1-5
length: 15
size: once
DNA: TGTGCCAGTAGGGAGGGACTAGGCAACAATCAGCCCCAGCATTTT
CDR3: CASREGLGNNQPQHF

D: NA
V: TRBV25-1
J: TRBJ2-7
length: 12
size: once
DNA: TGTGCCAGCAGTGTCCTTACCTACGAGCAGTACTTC
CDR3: CASSVLTYEQYF

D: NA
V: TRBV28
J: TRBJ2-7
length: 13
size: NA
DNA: TGTGCCAGCAGCCGAGTCAGCCCCTACGAGCAGTACTTC
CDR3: CASSRVSPYEQYF

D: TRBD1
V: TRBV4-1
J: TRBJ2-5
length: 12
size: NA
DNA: TGCGCCAGCAGTCACCCACAGGGGGCCCAGTACTTC
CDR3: CASSHPQGAQYF

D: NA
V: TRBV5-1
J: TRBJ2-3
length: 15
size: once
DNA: TGCGCCAGCAGCTTGGAGGGGAAGTTCGCAGATACGCAGTATTTT
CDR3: CASSLEGKFADTQYF

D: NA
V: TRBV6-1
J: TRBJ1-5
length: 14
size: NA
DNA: TGTGCCAGCAGTGAAAGTAGGGGGGCTCAGCCCCAGCATTTT
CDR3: CASSESRGAQPQHF

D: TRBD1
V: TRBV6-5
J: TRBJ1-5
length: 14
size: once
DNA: TGTGCCAGCAGTTACGGGACAGGGAGTCAGCCCCAGCATTTT
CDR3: CASSYGTGSQPQHF

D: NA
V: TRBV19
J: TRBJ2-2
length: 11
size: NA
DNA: TGTGCCAGTAGGGACACCGGGGAGCTGTTTTTT
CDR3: CASRDTGELFF

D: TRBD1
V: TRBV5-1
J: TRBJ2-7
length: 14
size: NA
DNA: TGCGCCAGCAGCTACGGGACAGGGTCCTACGAGCAGTACTTC
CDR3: CASSYGTGSYEQYF

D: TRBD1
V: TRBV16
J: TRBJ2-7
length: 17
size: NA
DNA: TGTGCCAGCAGCCGCTCATCCTGGGACAGGGCGCAGTCCGAGCAGTACTTC
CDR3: CASSRSSWDRAQSEQYF

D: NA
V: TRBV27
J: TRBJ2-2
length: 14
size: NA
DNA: TGTGCCAGCAGTTTCACCCAAAACACCGGGGAGCTGTTTTTT
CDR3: CASSFTQNTGELFF

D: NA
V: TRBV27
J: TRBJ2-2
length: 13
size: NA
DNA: TGTGCCAGCCGACAGCCGAACACCGGGGAGCTGTTTTTT
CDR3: CASRQPNTGELFF

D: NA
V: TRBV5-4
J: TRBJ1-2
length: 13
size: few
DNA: TGTGCCAGCAGCTGGGGAGGCGACGGGGGCTACACCTTC
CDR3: CASSWGGDGGYTF